The entry below describes one T cell receptor (beta chain). This sample is drawn from a study of blood T cells in healthy people across ages. A second about 6 to 11 cycle PCR used barcoded and J-beta primers. TCRdb called the 5' RACE reads again in MiXCR, with one record for every CDR3 protein. The table has 950,000 to 1,200,000 distinct CDR3 sequences, about two fifths seen once. This CDR3 comprises 15 residues. J gave up 2 bases and V 1 base, and 4 bases lay outside the gene matches. The germline V gene encodes CDR1 ENHRY and CDR2 SYGVKD. This sequence was found in a man in his late teens or twenties in good health. Sequencing was done on a sample of blood. The J gene is TRBJ1-1, the V gene TRBV10-3, with 7 bases matching TRBD1. The CDR3 DNA reads TGTGCCATCAGTGAGTTGGCAGGGGGTAACACTGAAGCTTTCTTT. It specifies CAISELAGGNTEAFF.